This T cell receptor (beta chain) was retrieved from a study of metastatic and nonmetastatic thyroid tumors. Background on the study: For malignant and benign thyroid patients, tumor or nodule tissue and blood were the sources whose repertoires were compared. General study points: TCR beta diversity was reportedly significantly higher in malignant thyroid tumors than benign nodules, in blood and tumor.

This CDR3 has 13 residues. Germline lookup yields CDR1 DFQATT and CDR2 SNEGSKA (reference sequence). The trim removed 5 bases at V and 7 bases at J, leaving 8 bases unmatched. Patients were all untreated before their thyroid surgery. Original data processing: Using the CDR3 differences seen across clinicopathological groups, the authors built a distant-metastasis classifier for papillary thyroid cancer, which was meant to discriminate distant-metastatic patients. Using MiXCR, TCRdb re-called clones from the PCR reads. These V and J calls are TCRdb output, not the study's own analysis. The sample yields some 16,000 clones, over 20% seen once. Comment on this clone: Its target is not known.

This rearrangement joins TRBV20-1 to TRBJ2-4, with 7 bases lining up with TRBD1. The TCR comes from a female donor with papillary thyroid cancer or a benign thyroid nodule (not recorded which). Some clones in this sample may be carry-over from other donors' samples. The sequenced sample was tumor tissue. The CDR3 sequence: CSAPQDRDNIQYF. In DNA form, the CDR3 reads TGCAGTGCTCCACAAGACAGGGACAACATTCAGTACTTC.